This T cell receptor (beta chain) was documented in a study of OX40 agonist ivuxolimab in advanced cancers. Study in general: The group had a mean age of about 60 years, ranged from 23 to 79, and was around 82% male. Three dose-escalation patients had partial responses: one with hepatocellular carcinoma and two with cutaneous melanoma.

Sequencing used immunoSEQ multiplex PCR; TCRdb keeps in-frame clones, though not all of them. Among some 50,000 clones listed, approximately 87% were seen once. Germline-derived CDR1 and CDR2 are SGHDT and YYEEEE. CDR3 size: 14 residues. Trimming at V came to 3 bases and at J to 6 bases, leaving 9 bases not matched to a gene. The V call is TRBV5-6, the J call TRBJ2-7; 7 nucleotides match TRBD1. Sequences were derived from CD4+ or CD8+ T cells sorted from blood, sampled in a trial of the OX40 agonist ivuxolimab. The receptor was derived from an adult with an advanced solid tumor such as melanoma, head and neck, liver or kidney cancer. The CDR3 bases are TGTGCCAGCAGCTCAGGGCAGGGGGTAGGCGAGCAGTACTTC. This encodes CASSSGQGVGEQYF.